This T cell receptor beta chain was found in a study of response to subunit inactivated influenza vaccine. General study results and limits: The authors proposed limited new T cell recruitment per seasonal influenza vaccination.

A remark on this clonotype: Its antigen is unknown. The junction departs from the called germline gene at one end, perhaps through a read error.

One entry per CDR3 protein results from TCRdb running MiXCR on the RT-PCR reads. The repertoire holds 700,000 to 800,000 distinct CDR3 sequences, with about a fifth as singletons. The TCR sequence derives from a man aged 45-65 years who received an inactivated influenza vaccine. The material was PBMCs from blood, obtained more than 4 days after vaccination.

In DNA, the CDR3 is TGTGCTAGCAGCCCTAGGACTAGCCGTAACACCGGGGAGCTGTTTTTT. This translates into CASSPRTSRNTGELFF. The J gene is TRBJ2-2, the V gene TRBV7-7; TRBD2 matches at 8 bases. The CDR3 runs to 16 residues. Per the germline V gene, CDR1 is SSHAT and CDR2 is FNYEAQ (reference sequence).